This passage covers 3 T cell receptor beta chains from one sample sequenced in a study of cytomegalovirus exposure and HLA in healthy donors. The PCR employed 60 Vbeta primers together with 13 Jbeta primers. Assay used: immunoSEQ multiplex PCR; TCRdb lists only in-frame clones, some missing. The repertoire holds under 200,000 clones, with 77% as singletons. Sequencing was performed on PBMCs. These receptors all stem from a man younger than 45 in good health and CMV-seropositive.

The gene calls are TRBV2 and TRBJ2-3; the D gene is possibly TRBD2 (7 bases). Trimming pared 0 bases from V and 6 bases from J, leaving 16 bases between. Per germline, CDR1 SNHLY and CDR2 FYNNEI. The CDR3 runs to 16 residues. In DNA form, the CDR3 reads TGTGCCAGCAGTGAAGCGCTTGGGGGGGCCGAGGATACGCAGTATTTT. Translated: CASSEALGGAEDTQYF. The entire variable domain, with the rest obtained from reference TRBV2 and TRBJ2-3, is as follows: EPEVTQTPSHQVTQMGQEVILRCVPISNHLYFYWYRQILGQKVEFLVSFYNNEISEKSEIFDDQFSVERPDGSNFTLKIRSTKLEDSAMYFCASSEALGGAEDTQYFGPGTRLTVL.

The chain couples TRBV29-1 to TRBJ2-5; 7 nucleotides agree with TRBD1. The length of the CDR3 is 12 residues. Germline V CDR1 and CDR2: SQVTM, ANQGSEA. V lost 4 bases, J lost 3 bases, and 2 bases stayed unmatched. The CDR3 nucleotides read TGCAGCGTTGTCGGGACAGAAGAGACCCAGTACTTC. Translation: CSVVGTEETQYF.

The V gene is TRBV19, the J gene TRBJ1-1; no definite D call. V shed 5 bases and J shed 3 bases, with 13 bases lying between them. Germline V gives CDR1 LNHDA, CDR2 SQIVND (reference sequence). The CDR3 length is 14 residues. CDR3 coding DNA: TGTGCCAGTAGTCCCTGGGAGAAGGACACTGAAGCTTTCTTT. As protein: CASSPWEKDTEAFF.